The clone carrying this T cell receptor beta chain was detected a few times. Germline V lookup: CDR1 LNHDA, CDR2 SQIVND (reference sequence). V shed 7 bases and J 6 bases; nucleotides not matched to a gene: 7. This CDR3 has 13 amino acids. The data originate from a study of a mutant IDH1 vaccine in newly diagnosed glioma. Turning to the study itself: Sex among treated patients split about 62% male, approximately 40% female; mean age was approximately 38 years.

Clones were sequenced by immunoSEQ multiplex PCR, and TCRdb holds only the in-frame ones, with some missing. Of 75,000 to 100,000 clones in the sample, around 90% were seen once. The time point: baseline, week 1 (first vaccination visit). Treatment noted: pre-vaccination baseline after standard-of-care therapy. The V and J genes are TRBV19 and TRBJ2-7; 9 positions agree with TRBD2. Here the sequenced sample was PBMCs, taken from a glioma patient treated with radiotherapy, temozolomide or both. The origin of this receptor is a woman between 45 and 60 years old with glioma. The CDR3 is CASNSAGGSEQYF. The CDR3 coding sequence is TGTGCCAGTAATTCAGCGGGAGGTTCCGAGCAGTACTTC.